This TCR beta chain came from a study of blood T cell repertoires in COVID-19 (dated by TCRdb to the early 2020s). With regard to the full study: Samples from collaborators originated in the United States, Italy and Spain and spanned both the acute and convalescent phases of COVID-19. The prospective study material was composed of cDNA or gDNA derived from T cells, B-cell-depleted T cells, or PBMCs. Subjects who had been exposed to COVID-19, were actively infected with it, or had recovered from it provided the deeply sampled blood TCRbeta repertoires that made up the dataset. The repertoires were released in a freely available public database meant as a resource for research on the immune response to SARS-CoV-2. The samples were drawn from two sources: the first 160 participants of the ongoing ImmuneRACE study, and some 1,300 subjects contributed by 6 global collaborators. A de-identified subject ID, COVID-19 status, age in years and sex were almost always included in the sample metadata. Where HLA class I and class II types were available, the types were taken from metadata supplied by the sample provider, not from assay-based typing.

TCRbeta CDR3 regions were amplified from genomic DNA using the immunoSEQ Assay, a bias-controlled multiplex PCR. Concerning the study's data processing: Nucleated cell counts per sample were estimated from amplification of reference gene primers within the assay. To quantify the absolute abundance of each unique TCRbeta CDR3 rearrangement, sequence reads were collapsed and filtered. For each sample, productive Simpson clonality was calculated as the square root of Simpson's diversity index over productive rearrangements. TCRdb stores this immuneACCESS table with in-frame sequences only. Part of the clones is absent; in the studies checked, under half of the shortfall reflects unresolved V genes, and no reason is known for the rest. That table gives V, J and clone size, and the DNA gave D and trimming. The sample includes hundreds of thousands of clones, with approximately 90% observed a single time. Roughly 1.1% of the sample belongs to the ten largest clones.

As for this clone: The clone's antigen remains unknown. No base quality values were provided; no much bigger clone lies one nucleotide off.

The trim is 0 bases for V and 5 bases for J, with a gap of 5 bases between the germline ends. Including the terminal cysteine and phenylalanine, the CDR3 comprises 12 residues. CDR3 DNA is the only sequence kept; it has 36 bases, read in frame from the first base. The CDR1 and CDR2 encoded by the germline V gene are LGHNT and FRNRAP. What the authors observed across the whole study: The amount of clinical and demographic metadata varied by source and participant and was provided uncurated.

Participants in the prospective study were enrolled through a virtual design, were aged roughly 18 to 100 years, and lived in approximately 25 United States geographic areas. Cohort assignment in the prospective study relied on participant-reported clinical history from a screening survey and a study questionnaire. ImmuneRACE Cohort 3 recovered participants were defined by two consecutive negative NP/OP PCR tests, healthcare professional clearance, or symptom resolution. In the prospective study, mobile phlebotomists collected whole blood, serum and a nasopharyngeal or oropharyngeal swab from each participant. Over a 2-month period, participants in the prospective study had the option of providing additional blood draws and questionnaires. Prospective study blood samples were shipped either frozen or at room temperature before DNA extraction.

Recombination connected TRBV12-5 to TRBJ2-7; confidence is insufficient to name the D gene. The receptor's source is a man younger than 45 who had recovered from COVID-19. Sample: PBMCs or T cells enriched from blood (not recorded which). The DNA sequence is TGTGCTAGTGGTTTGGTACGGGACGAGCAGTACTTC. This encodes CASGLVRDEQYF.